A single sample is the source of the 4 T cell receptor beta chains below, sequenced in a study of graft-versus-host responses after intestinal transplantation. Clones were sequenced by immunoSEQ multiplex PCR, and TCRdb holds only the in-frame ones, with some missing. The table lists tens of thousands of clones, around 87% of them singletons, with 3.5% to 5% in the top ten. Antigens of these TCRs are unknown. Specimen: unstimulated CD8+ T cells sorted from spleen or lymph node cells, collected before transplant. The receptors come from a human donor who was the organ donor for an intestinal transplant.

This chain connects TRBV5-5 to TRBJ2-7; a weak D match, TRBD1 (6 bases). Trimming pared 0 bases from V and 2 bases from J, leaving 12 bases between. In germline, CDR1 is SGHKS, CDR2 YYEKEE (reference sequence). The CDR3 is 15 amino acids. The CDR3 here is CASSLGQGITYEQYV. As DNA, the CDR3 is TGTGCCAGCAGCTTGGGGCAGGGGATTACCTACGAGCAGTACGTC.

A few counts support this clone. The genes are TRBV6-1 and TRBJ2-3, with 9 bases that match TRBD2. CDR3 length equals 16 residues. Germline CDR1 MNHNS, CDR2 SASEGT. V shed 0 bases, J shed 0 bases, and the junction held 1 base outside the gene matches. CDR3 loop: CASSEAAGGSTDTQYF. CDR3 bases: TGTGCCAGCAGTGAAGCAGCGGGGGGCAGCACAGATACGCAGTATTTT.

The chain combines TRBV20-1 with TRBJ2-1; D remains unclear. CDR1 and CDR2 from the germline V gene are DFQATT and SNEGSKA (reference sequence). The V end lost 1 base, the J end lost 8 bases, and 6 bases lay between the germline ends. There are 11 residues in the CDR3. This CDR3 reads CSARVPHEQFF. The CDR3 DNA is TGCAGTGCTAGAGTCCCTCATGAGCAGTTCTTC.

This clone was counted a single time. V usage is TRBV6-1 and J usage is TRBJ2-7; D might be TRBD1 (6 bases). Germline CDR1 MNHNS, CDR2 SASEGT. The CDR3 has 13 residues. V lost 8 bases, J lost 7 bases, and 18 bases lay in between. CDR3 in amino acids: CASLKDSRGEQYV. CDR3 sequence (DNA): TGTGCCAGCTTGAAGGACAGCCGGGGAGAGCAGTACGTC.